Listed below are T cell receptor beta chains from one sample, sequenced in a study of shared clonotypes between healthy human individuals. Repertoires were generated with immunoSEQ multiplex PCR, while TCRdb's copy carries only in-frame clones and drops some. The repertoire consists of approximately 2.5 million clones, with approximately 93% occurring once and the leading ten covering 0.36%. Sequenced input: naive CD4+ T cells from PBMCs. The receptors stem from a man aged 18 to 29 in good health. Some clones in this sample may be carry-over from other donors' samples. The CDR3 runs from the conserved cysteine through the conserved F or W. A D gene is named only where the DNA matches it firmly. Where a row states a size, it is once, few, many or the class of an expanded clone; other rows omit it.

v_call	j_call	clone_size	d_call	cdr3_aa	cdr3_nt
TRBV19	TRBJ2-7	-	TRBD1	CASSIDPTGFSYEQYF	TGTGCCAGTAGTATAGACCCGACAGGGTTTTCCTACGAGCAGTACTTC
TRBV29-1	TRBJ1-2	-	-	CSVVSLNNYGYTF	TGCAGCGTTGTTAGTTTAAACAACTATGGCTACACCTTC
TRBV7-2	TRBJ2-3	-	-	CASSLGDRDTQYF	TGTGCCAGCAGCTTAGGAGACAGGGATACGCAGTATTTT
TRBV2	TRBJ2-7	-	-	CASEGASASYEQYF	TGTGCCAGCGAAGGGGCCAGCGCCTCCTACGAGCAGTACTTC
TRBV7-9	TRBJ2-5	-	-	CASSLRGLVPFQETQYF	TGTGCCAGCAGCTTAAGGGGCCTAGTGCCGTTCCAAGAGACCCAGTACTTC
TRBV2	TRBJ2-3	-	-	CASSYSTTDTQYF	TGTGCCAGCAGTTATTCGACTACAGATACGCAGTATTTT
TRBV6-6	TRBJ1-2	-	-	CASSYSGSRGGGYTF	TGTGCCAGCAGTTACTCGGGATCGAGGGGGGGTGGCTACACCTTC
TRBV28	TRBJ1-5	-	-	CASSLTGQPQHF	TGTGCCAGCAGTCTCACAGGGCAGCCCCAGCATTTT
TRBV15	TRBJ2-7	once	-	CATSRDRQGGYEQYF	TGTGCCACCAGCAGAGACCGCCAGGGAGGCTACGAGCAGTACTTC
TRBV6-1	TRBJ2-2	-	-	CASSVSGGVTGELFF	TGTGCCAGCAGTGTATCCGGGGGCGTCACCGGGGAGCTGTTTTTT
TRBV5-6	TRBJ2-7	-	-	CASSPLGGALREQYF	TGTGCCAGCAGCCCCCTTGGCGGGGCCCTCCGCGAGCAGTACTTC
TRBV5-1	TRBJ2-3	-	TRBD2	CASSLERLAVLNGDTQYF	TGCGCCAGCAGCTTGGAGAGACTAGCGGTTCTCAACGGGGATACGCAGTATTTT
TRBV6-1	TRBJ1-6	-	-	CASSGSTGTLNSPLHF	TGTGCCAGCAGTGGTTCTACCGGGACGTTAAATTCACCCCTCCACTTT
TRBV27	TRBJ2-1	-	-	CASSHLTHEQFF	TGTGCCAGCAGTCACCTAACACATGAGCAGTTCTTC
TRBV27	TRBJ1-6	-	-	CASSQRGTYNSPLHF	TGTGCCAGCAGTCAAAGAGGCACCTATAATTCACCCCTCCACTTT
TRBV7-2	TRBJ2-5	once	-	CASSLDRGPQYF	TGTGCCAGCAGCTTAGATAGGGGCCCCCAGTACTTC
TRBV7-2	TRBJ2-1	-	-	CASSTDRHNEQFF	TGTGCCAGCAGCACTGACAGGCACAATGAGCAGTTCTTC
TRBV30	TRBJ2-3	-	-	CAWSALRSGTDTQYF	TGTGCCTGGAGTGCCCTTAGAAGCGGCACAGATACGCAGTATTTT
TRBV27	TRBJ2-7	-	-	CASSPRVGGEQYF	TGTGCCAGCAGTCCGCGTGTAGGGGGCGAGCAGTACTTC